This TCR beta chain appears in the sequencing data of a study of T-cell reconstitution after alpha-beta-depleted transplantation in children. Study-wide results and limits: Newly produced T cells mostly provided counts and TCRbeta diversity after one year, as hyperexpanded clones declined.

Comment on this clonotype: Its antigen remains unknown.

The CDR3 loop spans 18 amino acids. Trimming took 7 bases from V and 2 from J, leaving 25 bases between them. Germline V lookup: CDR1 SGHAT, CDR2 FQNNGV. Preparation of the TCRbeta library used unique molecular identifiers. TCRdb re-called the PCR reads through MiXCR, storing one row per CDR3 protein. The table shows about 420,000 distinct CDR3 sequences, with 16% occurring only once. The sample here was PBMCs, mostly from graft donor cells, taken 360 days after TCRalphabeta/CD19-depleted stem cell transplant. The gene calls are TRBV11-2 and TRBJ2-3, with D perhaps TRBD2 (5 bases). The TCR comes from a boy under two years old who had a stem cell transplant for Wiskott-Aldrich syndrome, so the T cells may come from the graft donor. The CDR3 region has the DNA TGTGCCAGCATCCCGGGGAAGTGGGGAAGTGGGCCCACAGATACGCAGTATTTT. Its protein product is CASIPGKWGSGPTDTQYF.